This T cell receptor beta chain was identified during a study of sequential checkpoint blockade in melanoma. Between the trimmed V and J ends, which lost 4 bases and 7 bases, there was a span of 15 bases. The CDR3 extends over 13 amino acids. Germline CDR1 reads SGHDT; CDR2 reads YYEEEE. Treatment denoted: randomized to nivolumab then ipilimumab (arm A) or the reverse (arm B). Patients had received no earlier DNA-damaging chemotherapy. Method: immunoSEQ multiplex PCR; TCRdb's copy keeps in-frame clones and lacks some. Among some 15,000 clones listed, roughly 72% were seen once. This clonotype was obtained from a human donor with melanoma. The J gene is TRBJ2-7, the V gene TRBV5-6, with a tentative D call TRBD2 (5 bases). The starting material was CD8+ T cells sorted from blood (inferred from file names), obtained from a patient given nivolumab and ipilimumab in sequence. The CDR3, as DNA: TGTGCCAGCAGCCGAGGCGGCCGGAGGGAGCAGTACTTC. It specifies CASSRGGRREQYF. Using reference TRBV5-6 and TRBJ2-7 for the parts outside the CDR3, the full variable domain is DAGVTQSPTHLIKTRGQQVTLRCSPKSGHDTVSWYQQALGQGPQFIFQYYEEEERQRGNFPDRFSGHQFPNYSSELNVNALLLGDSALYLCASSRGGRREQYFGPGTRLTVT.